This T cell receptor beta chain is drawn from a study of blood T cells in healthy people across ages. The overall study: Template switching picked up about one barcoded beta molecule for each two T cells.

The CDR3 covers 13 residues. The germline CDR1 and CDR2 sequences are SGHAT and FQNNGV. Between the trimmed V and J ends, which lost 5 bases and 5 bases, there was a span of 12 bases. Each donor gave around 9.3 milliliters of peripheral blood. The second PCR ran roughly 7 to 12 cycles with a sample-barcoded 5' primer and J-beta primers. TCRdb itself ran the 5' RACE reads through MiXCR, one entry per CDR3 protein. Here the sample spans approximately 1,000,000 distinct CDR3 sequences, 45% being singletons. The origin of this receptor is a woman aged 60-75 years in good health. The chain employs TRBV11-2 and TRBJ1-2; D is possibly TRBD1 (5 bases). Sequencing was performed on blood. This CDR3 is CASSPDSYYGYTF. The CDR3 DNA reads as TGTGCCAGCAGCCCCGACAGTTATTATGGCTACACCTTC.